This T cell receptor (beta chain) was observed in a study of T cell changes during pregnancy in multiple sclerosis (dated by TCRdb to 2018 to 2020). About the study as a whole: The study looked at changes in the T cell repertoire across pregnancy in women with multiple sclerosis.

CDR1 MNHEY and CDR2 SVGAGI are derived from the germline V gene. V gives up 0 bases and J gives up 5 bases, and the segment between their germline ends measures 8 bases. The CDR3 spans 13 residues, from the cysteine through the phenylalanine. Just the 39-base CDR3 DNA is kept, in frame starting at base 1. Notes on this clone: Its antigen remains unidentified. No much larger clonotype is one base removed from it; base qualities were not supplied.

The library was made by the immunoSEQ multiplex PCR assay. Not all clones reach the TCRdb copy of this immuneACCESS table, which keeps in-frame sequences only. Checked studies attribute under half of the gap to unresolved V genes and leave the rest unexplained. Across this sample there are more than 40,000 clones, with more than 85% seen only once. The leading ten clones occupy about 8.1% of the sample. The sequence was obtained from a female donor with multiple sclerosis, enrolled in a pregnancy study. The sample was CD8+ T cells from peripheral blood mononuclear cells, taken after pregnancy. The chain is encoded by TRBV6-5 joined to TRBJ2-7, with a tentative D gene TRBD1 over 5 matching bases. This receptor has the CDR3 CASSYSGRDEQYF. The base sequence is TGTGCCAGCAGTTACTCAGGCAGGGACGAGCAGTACTTC.